These T cell receptor beta chains were read from a single sample in a study of spatial heterogeneity in lung cancer. TCRdb processed the 5' RACE reads anew with MiXCR; each CDR3 protein has one entry. The table includes a few thousand distinct CDR3 sequences, 8.3% detected once. The source was lung tumor tissue, collected at surgery. The receptor set was obtained from a male donor with early-stage non-small cell lung cancer. Both conserved end residues are part of each CDR3. D genes are given only for firm matches. The size field is filled for only some rows; it gives once, few, many or a size class.

V	J	size	D	DNA	CDR3
TRBV7-8	TRBJ2-5	medium-sized	TRBD2	TGTGCCAGCAGCCCCTGGACTAGCGGGGGCCAAGAGACCCAGTACTTC	CASSPWTSGGQETQYF
TRBV7-2	TRBJ2-5	medium-sized	.	TGTGCCAGCAGCCCTACCGGGACCCAGTACTTC	CASSPTGTQYF
TRBV6-6	TRBJ2-1	many	TRBD2	TGTGCCAGCAGGTCTAGCGGGGGGGATGAGCAGTTCTTC	CASRSSGGDEQFF
TRBV6-6	TRBJ1-1	medium-sized	.	TGTGCCAGCAGAACTCAGGGGAGGGGTGAAGCTTTCTTT	CASRTQGRGEAFF
TRBV6-2/TRBV6-3	TRBJ2-2	large	.	TGTGCCAGCATCCGGGCCGTCGCGAACACCGGGGAGCTGTTTTTT	CASIRAVANTGELFF
TRBV20-1	TRBJ2-4	many	TRBD1	TGCAGTGCCATAGGGGGCACCAAAAACATTCAGTACTTC	CSAIGGTKNIQYF
TRBV27	TRBJ2-1	many	TRBD2	TGTGCCAGCAGTCCGAGCGGGAAGAACGGGAATGAGCAGTTCTTC	CASSPSGKNGNEQFF
TRBV3-1	TRBJ1-2	medium-sized	.	TGTGCCAGCAGCCAAGATACGAGGGACTATGGCTACACCTTC	CASSQDTRDYGYTF
TRBV6-5	TRBJ1-1	.	.	TGTGCCAGCAGTTACCATGGGGTTGGGAGTCCTGAAGCTTTCTTT	CASSYHGVGSPEAFF
TRBV5-6	TRBJ2-3	many	.	TGTGCCAGCAGCTTGGTGTCGGGCTCTAGCACAGATACGCAGTATTTT	CASSLVSGSSTDTQYF
TRBV19	TRBJ1-2	medium-sized	.	TGTGCCAGTATGTCTGTTTCGGCCTTGGACTATGGCTACACCTTC	CASMSVSALDYGYTF
TRBV20-1	TRBJ2-5	large	TRBD1	TGCAGTGCTTCTGAGGGACAGGGCTCGAAGACCCAGTACTTC	CSASEGQGSKTQYF
TRBV30	TRBJ1-1	few	TRBD1	TGTGCCTGGAGTGCATCCCCGACAGGGCCCTCCCTTGAAGCTTTCTTT	CAWSASPTGPSLEAFF
TRBV29-1	TRBJ1-3	medium-sized	.	TGCAGCGTTGAGACCGGAAACACCATATATTTT	CSVETGNTIYF
TRBV24-1	TRBJ2-3	many	TRBD2	TGTGCCACCAGCGGGGGGGCGGCAGATACGCAGTATTTT	CATSGGAADTQYF
TRBV6-6	TRBJ2-2	medium-sized	.	TGTGCCAGCAGTCTTTCCCCCCCCGCGATCGGGGAGCTGTTTTTT	CASSLSPPAIGELFF
TRBV15	TRBJ1-4	many	.	TGTGCCACCAGTAGGGGGGTAAATGAAAAACTGTTT	CATSRGVNEKLF
TRBV7-2	TRBJ1-1	medium-sized	.	TGTGCCAGCAGCTTAGCGGGTCAGGCGAACACTGAAGCTTTCTTT	CASSLAGQANTEAFF
TRBV20-1	TRBJ1-2	medium-sized	.	TGCAGTGCTAGGACCTGGACTTCCTATGGCTACACCTTC	CSARTWTSYGYTF
TRBV9	TRBJ2-7	.	.	TGTGCCAGCAGCGTAGCCGGGAACTACGAGCAGTACTTC	CASSVAGNYEQYF
TRBV4-1	TRBJ2-7	medium-sized	.	TGCGCCAGCAGCCAAGGGAACCAGCAGTACTTC	CASSQGNQQYF
TRBV7-2	TRBJ2-5	medium-sized	.	TGTGCCAGCAGCTTGGGACCTCAACAAGAGACCCAGTACTTC	CASSLGPQQETQYF
TRBV2	TRBJ2-3	medium-sized	TRBD2	TGTGCCAGCAGTTCGGGACTAGCGGGAGGTACAGATACGCAGTATTTT	CASSSGLAGGTDTQYF
TRBV2	TRBJ1-2	many	.	TGTGCCAGCAGTGGCAACCTCTATGGCTACACCTTC	CASSGNLYGYTF